This T cell receptor beta chain emerged from a study of siplizumab effects on memory and regulatory T cells. Regarding the study as a whole: The apparent diversity of naive T cells exceeded that of memory cells, and naive T cells seemed to make a major contribution to the alloresponse. With siplizumab, Treg-derived clones averaged approximately 69% of mappable alloreactive CD4+ clones, versus less than 35% in controls. Alloreactive sequences that could be traced to unstimulated CD4+ memory cells showed a significant reduction under siplizumab. Naive-or-memory phenotypes were unassignable for roughly 80-96% of proliferating CD4+ or CD8+ clones.

The germline CDR1 and CDR2 sequences are SGHRS and YFSETQ. The CDR3 extends over 16 amino acids. After removal of 2 bases from V and 5 bases from J, the junction contained 7 bases not matched to a gene. The table came from immunoSEQ multiplex PCR; TCRdb's copy has only in-frame clones and leaves some out. The data hold some 100,000 clones, with around 90% observed a single time. Concerning this clone: Its antigen is not known.

The sequence derives from a human donor in good health. Sequencing was carried out using non-Treg CD4+ T cells sorted from blood. This rearrangement joins TRBV5-1 to TRBJ2-2, with 9 nucleotides matching TRBD2. The CDR3: CASSFIAGAGTGELFF. For the CDR3, the DNA is TGCGCCAGCAGCTTTATAGCGGGAGCGGGGACCGGGGAGCTGTTTTTT. The complete variable domain, with remaining parts taken from reference TRBV5-1 and TRBJ2-2, reads KAGVTQTPRYLIKTRGQQVTLSCSPISGHRSVSWYQQTPGQGLQFLFEYFSETQRNKGNFPGRFSGRQFSNSRSEMNVSTLELGDSALYLCASSFIAGAGTGELFFGEGSRLTVL.